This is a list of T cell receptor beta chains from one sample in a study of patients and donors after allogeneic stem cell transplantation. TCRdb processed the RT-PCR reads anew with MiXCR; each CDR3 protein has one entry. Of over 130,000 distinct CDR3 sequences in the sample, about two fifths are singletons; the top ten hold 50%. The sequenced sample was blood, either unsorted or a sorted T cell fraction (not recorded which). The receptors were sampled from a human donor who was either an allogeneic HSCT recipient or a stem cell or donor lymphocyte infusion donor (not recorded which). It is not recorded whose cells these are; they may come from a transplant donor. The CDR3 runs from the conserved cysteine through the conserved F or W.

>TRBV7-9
CASSLAGAGGYEQYF
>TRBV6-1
CASGPRREKLFF
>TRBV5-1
CASNEGSGANVLTF
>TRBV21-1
CASSKRKWGADHTTNEKLFF
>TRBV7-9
CASSLALDSSSPLHF
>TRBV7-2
CASHKGGYGYTF
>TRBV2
CASRTRGRVVYDSPLHF
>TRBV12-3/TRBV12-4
CASSFSSTDTQYF
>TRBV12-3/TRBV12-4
CASRTGGYTEAFF
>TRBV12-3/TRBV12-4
CASSLRQNTGELFF
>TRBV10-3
CAISSEVGTEAFF
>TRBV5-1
CASSLLGGSDEKLFF
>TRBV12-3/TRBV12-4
CASSPPTRFYGYTF
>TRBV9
CASSPTQGKLFF
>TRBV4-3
CASSQDTGVQPQHF
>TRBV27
CASGWGAGEGTEAFF
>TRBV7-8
CASSFTSGANVLTF
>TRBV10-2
CASSQAGGRETQYF
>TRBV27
CASSLALGSNQPQHF
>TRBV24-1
CATSDFRQGNAGELFF
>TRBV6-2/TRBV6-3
CASRNGGQATEAFF
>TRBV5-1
CASSLGLAGGRSTDTQYF
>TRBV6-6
CASSPPHPLEGAGQPQHF
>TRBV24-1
CATSDLAGGAGNTEAFF
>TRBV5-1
CASSLAGTTNTGELFF
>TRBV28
CASTETGVTEAFF
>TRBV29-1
CSALTGGDTEAFF
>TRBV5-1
CASSPDGENTEAFF
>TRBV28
CASSLSVGTGDSTDTQYF
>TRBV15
CATSTLEGGANYGYTF
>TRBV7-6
CASSAAQGPDYGYTF
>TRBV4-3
CASSSRGGQDTQYF
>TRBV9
CASSVADEKLFF
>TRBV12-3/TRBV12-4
CASSTRTGTTEAFF
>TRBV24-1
CATSEPHRTGELFF
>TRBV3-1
CASSQAGYYEAFF
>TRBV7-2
CASSPKNLREDRETQYF
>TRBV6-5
CASSSTGQQGVAYYGYTF
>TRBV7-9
CASSQSEKLFF
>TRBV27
CASTALGTQYF
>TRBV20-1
CSARDPGAVTEAFF
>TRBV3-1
CASSQAENEQFF
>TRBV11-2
CASSLIKRRGVNPNEQFF
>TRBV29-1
CSALSDLGYGYTF
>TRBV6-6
CASKGRGQVLASGYTF
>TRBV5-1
CASSDTGLPVVGYTF
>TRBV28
CASSPAGTTNEKLFF
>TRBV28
CASSMKDTQYF
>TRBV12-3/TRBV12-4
CASSPRAASYGYTF
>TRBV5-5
CASSSRDREPYSNQPQHF
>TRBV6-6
CASSSGHLGGNQPQHF